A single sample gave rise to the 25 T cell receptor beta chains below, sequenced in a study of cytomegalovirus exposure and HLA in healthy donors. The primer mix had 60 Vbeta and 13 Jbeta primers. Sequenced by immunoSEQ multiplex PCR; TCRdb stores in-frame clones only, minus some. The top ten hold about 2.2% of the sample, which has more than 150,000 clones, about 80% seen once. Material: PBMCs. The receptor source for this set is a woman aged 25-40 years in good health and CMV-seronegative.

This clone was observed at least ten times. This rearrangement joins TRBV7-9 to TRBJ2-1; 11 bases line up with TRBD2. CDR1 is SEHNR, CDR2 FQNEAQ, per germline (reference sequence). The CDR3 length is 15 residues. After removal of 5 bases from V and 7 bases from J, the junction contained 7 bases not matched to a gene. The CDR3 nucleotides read TGTGCCAGCAGCATTACTAGCGGGAGTCGGAATGAGCAGTTCTTC. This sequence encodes CASSITSGSRNEQFF.

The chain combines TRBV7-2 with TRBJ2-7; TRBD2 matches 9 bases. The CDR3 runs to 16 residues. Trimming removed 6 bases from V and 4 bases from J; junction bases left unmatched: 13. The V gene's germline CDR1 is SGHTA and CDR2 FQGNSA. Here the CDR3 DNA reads TGTGCCAGCAGTTTATCCCCTCTAGCGGGGACATACGAGCAGTACTTC. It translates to CASSLSPLAGTYEQYF.

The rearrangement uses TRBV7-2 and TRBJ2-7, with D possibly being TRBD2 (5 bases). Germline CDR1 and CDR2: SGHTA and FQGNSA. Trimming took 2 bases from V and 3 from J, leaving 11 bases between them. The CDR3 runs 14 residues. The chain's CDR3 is CASSLNPGSYEQYF. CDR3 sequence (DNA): TGTGCCAGCAGCTTAAATCCGGGGAGCTACGAGCAGTACTTC.

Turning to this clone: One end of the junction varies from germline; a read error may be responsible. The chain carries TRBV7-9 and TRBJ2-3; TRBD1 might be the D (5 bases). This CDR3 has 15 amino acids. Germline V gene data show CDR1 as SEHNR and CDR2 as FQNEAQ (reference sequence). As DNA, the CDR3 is TGTTCCAGCAGCTTTGGGCAGGGAATCATAGATACGCAGTATTTT. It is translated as CSSSFGQGIIDTQYF.

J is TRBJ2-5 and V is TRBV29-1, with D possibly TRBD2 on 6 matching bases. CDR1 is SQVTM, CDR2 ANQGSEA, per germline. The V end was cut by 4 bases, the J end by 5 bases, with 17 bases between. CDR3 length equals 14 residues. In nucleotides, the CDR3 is TGCAGCGTTGGACTAGGATCGGCAAGCGAGACCCAGTACTTC. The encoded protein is CSVGLGSASETQYF.

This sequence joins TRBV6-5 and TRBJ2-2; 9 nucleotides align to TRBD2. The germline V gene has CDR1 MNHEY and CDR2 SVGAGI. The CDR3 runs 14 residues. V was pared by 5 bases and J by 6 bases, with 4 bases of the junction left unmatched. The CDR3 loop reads CASSGGGGAGELFF. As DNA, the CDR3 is TGTGCCAGCAGTGGCGGCGGGGGGGCCGGGGAGCTGTTTTTT.

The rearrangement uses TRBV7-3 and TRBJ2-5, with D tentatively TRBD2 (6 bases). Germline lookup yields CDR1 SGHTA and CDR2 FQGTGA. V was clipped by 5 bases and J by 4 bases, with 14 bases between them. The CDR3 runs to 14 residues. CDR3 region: CASSPGGVRETQYF. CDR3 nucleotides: TGTGCCAGCAGCCCAGGAGGGGTCCGAGAGACCCAGTACTTC. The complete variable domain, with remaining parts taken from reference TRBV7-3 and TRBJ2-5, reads GAGVSQTPSNKVTEKGKYVELRCDPISGHTALYWYRQSLGQGPEFLIYFQGTGAADDSGLPNDRFFAVRPEGSVSTLKIQRTERGDSAVYLCASSPGGVRETQYFGPGTRLLVL.

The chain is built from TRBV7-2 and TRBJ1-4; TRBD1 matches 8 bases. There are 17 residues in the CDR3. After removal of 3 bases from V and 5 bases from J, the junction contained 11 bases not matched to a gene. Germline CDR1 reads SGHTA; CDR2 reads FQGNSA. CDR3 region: CASSLRTRTGPNEKLFF. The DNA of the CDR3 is TGTGCCAGCAGCTTGCGAACTCGGACAGGGCCGAATGAAAAACTGTTTTTT.

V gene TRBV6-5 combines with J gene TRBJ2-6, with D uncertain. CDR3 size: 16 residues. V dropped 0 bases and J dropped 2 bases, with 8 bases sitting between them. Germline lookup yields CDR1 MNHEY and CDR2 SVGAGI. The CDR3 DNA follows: TGTGCCAGCAGTTACTCGAGGAATACTGGGGCCAACGTCCTGACTTTC. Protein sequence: CASSYSRNTGANVLTF.

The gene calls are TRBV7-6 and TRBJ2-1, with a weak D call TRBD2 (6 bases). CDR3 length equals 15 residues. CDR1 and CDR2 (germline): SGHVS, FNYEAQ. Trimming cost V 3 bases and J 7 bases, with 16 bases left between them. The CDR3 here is CASSLGRGRINEQFF. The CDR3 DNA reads TGTGCCAGCAGCTTGGGGCGGGGCCGGATAAATGAGCAGTTCTTC.

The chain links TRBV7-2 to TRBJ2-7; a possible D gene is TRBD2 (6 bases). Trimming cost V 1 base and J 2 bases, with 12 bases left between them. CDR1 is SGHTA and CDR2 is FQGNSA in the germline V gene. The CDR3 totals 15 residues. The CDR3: CASSLGLASAYEQYF. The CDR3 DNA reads TGTGCCAGCAGCTTAGGCCTAGCGTCTGCCTACGAGCAGTACTTC.

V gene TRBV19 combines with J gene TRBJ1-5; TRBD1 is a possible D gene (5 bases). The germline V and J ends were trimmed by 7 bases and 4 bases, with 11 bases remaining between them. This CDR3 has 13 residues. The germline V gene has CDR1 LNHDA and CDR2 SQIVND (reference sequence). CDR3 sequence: CASKGQENQPQHF. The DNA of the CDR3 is TGTGCCAGTAAGGGGCAGGAAAATCAGCCCCAGCATTTT.

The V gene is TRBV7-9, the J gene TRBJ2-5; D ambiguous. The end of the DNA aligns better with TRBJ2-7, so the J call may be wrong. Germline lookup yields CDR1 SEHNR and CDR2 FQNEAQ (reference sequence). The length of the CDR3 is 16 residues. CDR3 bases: TGTGCCAGCAGCTTAAGCCCCTCCTATCAATTATACGAGCAGTACTTC. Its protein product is CASSLSPSYQLYEQYF.

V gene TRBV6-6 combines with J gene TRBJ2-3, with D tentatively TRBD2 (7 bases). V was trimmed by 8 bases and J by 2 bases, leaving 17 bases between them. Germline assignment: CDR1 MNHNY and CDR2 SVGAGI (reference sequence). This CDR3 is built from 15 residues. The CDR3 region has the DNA TGTGCCAGCTTCCTCGGGGGGCCCGACACAGATACGCAGTATTTT. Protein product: CASFLGGPDTDTQYF.

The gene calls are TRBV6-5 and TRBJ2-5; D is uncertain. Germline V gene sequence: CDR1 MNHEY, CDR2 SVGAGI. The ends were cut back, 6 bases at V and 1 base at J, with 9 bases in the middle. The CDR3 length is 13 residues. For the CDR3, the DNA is TGTGCCAGCAGGAGTCTCTCCCAAGAGACCCAGTACTTC. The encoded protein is CASRSLSQETQYF.

The CDR3 sequence is CASSQDLAAYSNQPQHF. CDR3 nucleotide sequence: TGTGCCAGCAGCCAGGACCTAGCCGCATATAGCAATCAGCCCCAGCATTTT. The chain links TRBV5-5 to TRBJ1-5; no definite D call. The CDR3 is 17 amino acids. V lost 4 bases and J 0 bases, leaving 17 bases between the germline ends. Germline CDR1 and CDR2: SGHKS and YYEKEE (reference sequence). The full variable domain, completed using reference TRBV5-5 and TRBJ1-5, is DAGVTQSPTHLIKTRGQQVTLRCSPISGHKSVSWYQQVLGQGPQFIFQYYEKEERGRGNFPDRFSARQFPNYSSELNVNALLLGDSALYLCASSQDLAAYSNQPQHFGDGTRLSIL.

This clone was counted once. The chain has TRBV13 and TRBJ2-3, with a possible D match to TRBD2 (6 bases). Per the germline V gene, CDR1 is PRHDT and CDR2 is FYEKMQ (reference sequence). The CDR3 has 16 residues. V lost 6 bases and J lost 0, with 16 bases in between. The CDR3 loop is CASRTHSGGSTDTQYF. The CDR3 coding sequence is TGTGCCAGCAGAACTCATAGCGGAGGGAGCACAGATACGCAGTATTTT.

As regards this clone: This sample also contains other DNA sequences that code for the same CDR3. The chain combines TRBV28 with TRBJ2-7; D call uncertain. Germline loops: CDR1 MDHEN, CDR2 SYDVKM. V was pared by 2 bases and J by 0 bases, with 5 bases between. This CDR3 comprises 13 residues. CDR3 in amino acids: CASSLTSSYEQYF. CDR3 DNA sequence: TGTGCCAGCAGTTTAACGAGCTCCTACGAGCAGTACTTC.

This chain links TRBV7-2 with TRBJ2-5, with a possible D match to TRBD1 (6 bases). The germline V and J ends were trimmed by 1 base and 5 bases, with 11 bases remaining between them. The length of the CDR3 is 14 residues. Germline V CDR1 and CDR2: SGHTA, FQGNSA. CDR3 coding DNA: TGTGCCAGCAGCTTAGGGGGGCGGAGGGAGACCCAGTACTTC. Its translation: CASSLGGRRETQYF. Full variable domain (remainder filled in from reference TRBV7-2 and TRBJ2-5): GAGVSQSPSNKVTEKGKDVELRCDPISGHTALYWYRQSLGQGLEFLIYFQGNSAPDKSGLPSDRFSAERTGGSVSTLTIQRTQQEDSAVYLCASSLGGRRETQYFGPGTRLLVL.

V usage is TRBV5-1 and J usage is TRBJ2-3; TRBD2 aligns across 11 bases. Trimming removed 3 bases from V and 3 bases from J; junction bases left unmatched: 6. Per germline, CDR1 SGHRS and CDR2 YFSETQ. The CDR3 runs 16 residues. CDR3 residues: CASSSGTSGTTDTQYF. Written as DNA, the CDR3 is TGCGCCAGCAGCTCCGGGACTAGCGGAACGACAGATACGCAGTATTTT.

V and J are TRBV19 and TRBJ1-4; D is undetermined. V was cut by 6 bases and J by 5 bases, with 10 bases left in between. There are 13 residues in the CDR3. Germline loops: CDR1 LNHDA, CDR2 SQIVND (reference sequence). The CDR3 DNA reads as TGTGCCAGTAGAACAAACCAAAATGAAAAACTGTTTTTT. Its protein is CASRTNQNEKLFF.

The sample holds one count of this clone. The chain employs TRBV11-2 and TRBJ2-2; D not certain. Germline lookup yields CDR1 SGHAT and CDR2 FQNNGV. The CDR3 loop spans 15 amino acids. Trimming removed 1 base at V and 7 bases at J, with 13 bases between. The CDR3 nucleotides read TGTGCCAGCAGCTTAGCCCGCATCGAGTACGGGGAGCTGTTTTTT. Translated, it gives CASSLARIEYGELFF.

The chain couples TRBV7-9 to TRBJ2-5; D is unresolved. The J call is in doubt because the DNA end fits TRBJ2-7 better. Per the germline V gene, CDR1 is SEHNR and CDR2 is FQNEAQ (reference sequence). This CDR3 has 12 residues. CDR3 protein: CASSQAFYEQYF. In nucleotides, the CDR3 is TGTGCCAGCAGCCAGGCGTTCTACGAGCAGTACTTC.

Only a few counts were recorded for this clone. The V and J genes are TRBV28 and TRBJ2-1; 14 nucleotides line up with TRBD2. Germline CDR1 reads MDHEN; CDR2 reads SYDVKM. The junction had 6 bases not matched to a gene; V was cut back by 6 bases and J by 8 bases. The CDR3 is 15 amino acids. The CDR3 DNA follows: TGTGCCAGCAGGGGACTAGCGGGAGTATTCGATGAGCAGTTCTTC. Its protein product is CASRGLAGVFDEQFF.

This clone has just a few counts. CDR3 nucleotide sequence: TGTGCCAGCAGTGAGACTAGCGGGAGGTTCGAGCAGTACTTC. Amino acid sequence: CASSETSGRFEQYF. V usage is TRBV28 and J usage is TRBJ2-7, with TRBD2 matching over 13 bases. Germline trimming cut 5 bases from V and 6 bases from J; bases unmatched to any gene: 4. CDR3 size: 14 residues. Germline V gives CDR1 MDHEN, CDR2 SYDVKM.